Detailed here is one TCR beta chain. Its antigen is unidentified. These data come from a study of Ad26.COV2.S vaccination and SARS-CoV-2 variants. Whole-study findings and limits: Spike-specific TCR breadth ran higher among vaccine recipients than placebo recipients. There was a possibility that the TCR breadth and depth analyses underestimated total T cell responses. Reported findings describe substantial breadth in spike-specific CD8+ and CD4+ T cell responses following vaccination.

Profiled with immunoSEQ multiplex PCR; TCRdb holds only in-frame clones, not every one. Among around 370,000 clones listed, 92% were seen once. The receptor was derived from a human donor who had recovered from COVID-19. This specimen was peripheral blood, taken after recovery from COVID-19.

This chain's CDR3 is CASSIQDNTDTQYF. The CDR3, as DNA: TGTGCCAGTAGTATACAGGACAACACAGATACGCAGTATTTT. The chain has TRBV19 and TRBJ2-3; D possibly corresponds to TRBD1 (5 bases). Germline V lookup: CDR1 LNHDA, CDR2 SQIVND (reference sequence). The V gene lost 2 bases and the J gene lost 2 bases, with 8 bases spanning the gap. The CDR3 covers 14 residues.